These 19 T cell receptor beta chains originate from one sample sequenced in a study of blood T cell repertoires in COVID-19. This table comes from immunoSEQ multiplex PCR, and its TCRdb copy is limited to in-frame clones, with some not included. This sample yields roughly 250,000 clones, of which approximately 90% are seen a single time; roughly 6.3% belongs to the top ten. The sample comprised PBMCs or T cells enriched from blood (not recorded which). These receptors all stem from a woman aged 25 to 39 with acute COVID-19.

This chain connects TRBV2 to TRBJ1-3; unclear D gene. The CDR3 sequence is 14 residues long. Deletions cut 6 bases from V and 0 bases from J, with 9 bases between. In germline, CDR1 is SNHLY, CDR2 FYNNEI. The CDR3 spells CASRRSVSGNTIYF. CDR3 DNA: TGTGCCAGCAGGAGGAGCGTCTCTGGAAACACCATATATTTT.

The rearrangement joins TRBV3-1 (or the pseudogene TRBV3-2) to TRBJ2-3; TRBD2 aligns across 9 bases. The CDR3 length is 16 residues. Per the germline V gene, CDR1 is LGHDT and CDR2 is YNNKEL (reference sequence). The V and J ends lost 2 bases and 3 bases, in that order; junction bases with no gene match: 6. The DNA of the CDR3 is TGTGCCAGCAGCCAACGCGGGGGGGCGGAGACAGATACGCAGTATTTT. Translating gives CASSQRGGAETDTQYF.

The J gene is TRBJ1-6, the V gene TRBV6-5; 8 bases agree with TRBD1. CDR3 length: 14 amino acids. Per germline, CDR1 MNHEY and CDR2 SVGAGI. With 6 bases clipped from V and 8 bases from J, the junction kept 6 bases outside the gene matches. In DNA form, the CDR3 reads TGTGCCAGCAGGGACAGGGAAGGGCATTCACCCCTCCACTTT. Residues: CASRDREGHSPLHF.

This sequence joins TRBV6-1 and TRBJ1-5; 9 bases agree with TRBD1. The CDR3 spans 16 residues. CDR1 is MNHNS, CDR2 SASEGT, per germline. The V and J ends lost 5 bases and 6 bases, in that order; junction bases with no gene match: 11. Written as DNA, the CDR3 is TGTGCCAGCAGTAAAGATCCGGGACAGGGATTTCAGCCCCAGCATTTT. This gives the protein CASSKDPGQGFQPQHF.

CDR3 bases: TGTGCCAGCTTCGGTGATAGCAATCAGCCCCAGCATTTT. It codes for CASFGDSNQPQHF. This chain uses TRBV28 with TRBJ1-5; D ambiguous. Trimming stripped 8 bases from V and 0 bases from J, with 8 bases between. CDR1 is MDHEN, CDR2 SYDVKM, per germline. This CDR3 spans 13 amino acids.

This sequence joins TRBV5-4 and TRBJ2-7; 10 nucleotides align to TRBD2. CDR1 and CDR2 (germline): SGHNT, YYREEE (reference sequence). The CDR3 has 14 amino acids. V was clipped by 3 bases and J by 3 bases; unmatched bases: 3. The CDR3 coding sequence is TGTGCCAGCAGCTGGTGGACTAGCGGCTACGAGCAGTACTTC. Translated: CASSWWTSGYEQYF.

The genes are TRBV28 and TRBJ2-3; 12 nucleotides agree with TRBD2. V trimming: 5 bases; J trimming: 1 base; junction bases outside the gene matches: 10. Germline V gene lookup returns CDR1 MDHEN and CDR2 SYDVKM. This CDR3 region has 18 residues. The DNA for the CDR3 is TGTGCCAGCAGTCTGACTAGCGGGAGTAGTATAGGCACAGATACGCAGTATTTT. It is translated as CASSLTSGSSIGTDTQYF. Combining the CDR3 with reference TRBV28 and TRBJ2-3 gives the whole variable domain DVKVTQSSRYLVKRTGEKVFLECVQDMDHENMFWYRQDPGLGLRLIYFSYDVKMKEKGDIPEGYSVSREKKERFSLILESASTNQTSMYLCASSLTSGSSIGTDTQYFGPGTRLTVL.

J is TRBJ1-2 and V is TRBV15; 9 bases fit TRBD1. This CDR3 comprises 13 residues. V gave up 3 bases and J gave up 6 bases; unmatched junction bases: 2. Germline V lookup: CDR1 LNHNV, CDR2 YYDKDF (reference sequence). This CDR3 reads CATSSGQGNGYTF. The CDR3 bases are TGTGCCACCAGCAGCGGACAGGGGAATGGCTACACCTTC.

The CDR3, as DNA: TGTGCCAGCTCTCTTCAGTGGAACACTGAAGCTTTCTTT. Protein: CASSLQWNTEAFF. The chain couples TRBV7-9 to TRBJ1-1; D call uncertain. From germline, CDR1 is SEHNR and CDR2 FQNEAQ (reference sequence). V lost 8 bases, J lost 1 base, and 11 bases lay in between. The CDR3 contains 13 residues.

This chain joins TRBV29-1 and TRBJ2-3; 7 bases are a match to TRBD2. V trimming: 8 bases; J trimming: 5 bases; junction bases outside the gene matches: 13. Per the germline V gene, CDR1 is SQVTM and CDR2 is ANQGSEA. CDR3 size: 14 residues. The CDR3 here is CSLILANGGDTQYF. CDR3 sequence (DNA): TGCAGCCTAATACTAGCGAACGGTGGAGATACGCAGTATTTT.

This clone occurred once. In DNA, the CDR3 is TGTGCCGCCGCGACAGGCTTTGGGTCTGAAGCTTTCTTT. This encodes CAAATGFGSEAFF. The J gene is TRBJ1-1, the V gene TRBV28; D may be TRBD1 (6 bases). The V gene lost 11 bases and the J gene lost 6 bases, with 19 bases spanning the gap. Germline V lookup: CDR1 MDHEN, CDR2 SYDVKM. The CDR3 totals 13 residues. Full variable domain (outside the CDR3, taken from reference TRBV28 and TRBJ1-1): DVKVTQSSRYLVKRTGEKVFLECVQDMDHENMFWYRQDPGLGLRLIYFSYDVKMKEKGDIPEGYSVSREKKERFSLILESASTNQTSMYLCAAATGFGSEAFFGQGTRLTVV.

This chain connects TRBV28 to TRBJ2-7; D is unclear. The CDR3 has 14 amino acids. Trimming took 4 bases from V and 2 from J, leaving 12 bases between them. From germline, CDR1 is MDHEN and CDR2 SYDVKM. The CDR3 nucleotides are TGTGCCAGCAGTTCCCACCAAGCGCCCTACGAGCAGTACTTC. It codes for CASSSHQAPYEQYF.

This clone turned up a few times. The chain is built from TRBV6-5 and TRBJ1-3; weak D call: TRBD1 (6 bases). The CDR3 runs 14 residues. CDR1 and CDR2 from the germline V gene are MNHEY and SVGAGI. V was trimmed by 9 bases and J by 2 bases, leaving 14 bases between them. CDR3 region: CASRYSGAGNTIYF. For the CDR3, the DNA is TGTGCCAGTAGGTACTCAGGGGCTGGAAACACCATATATTTT.

The chain has TRBV5-3 and TRBJ1-2, with D hard to call. TRBV5-3 is classed as an ORF, of uncertain function. V was trimmed by 1 base and J by 8 bases, leaving 9 bases between them. This CDR3 spans 12 amino acids. CDR3 loop: CARSLYWAGYTF. In nucleotides, the CDR3 is TGTGCCAGAAGCTTGTATTGGGCCGGCTACACCTTC.

This chain connects TRBV7-6 to TRBJ2-1, with 10 bases matching TRBD2. Germline V gene sequence: CDR1 SGHVS, CDR2 FNYEAQ. This CDR3 is 16 amino acids long. J lost 7 bases, V lost 5 bases, and 11 bases had no gene match. The CDR3 here is CASSPILAGVQNEQFF. CDR3 nucleotides: TGTGCCAGCAGCCCAATCCTAGCGGGAGTGCAGAATGAGCAGTTCTTC.

This chain connects TRBV6-5 to TRBJ1-2; D might be TRBD1 (5 bases). The CDR3 is 15 residues long. Trimming left V 6 bases short and J 4 bases short, with 18 bases between. Germline lookup yields CDR1 MNHEY and CDR2 SVGAGI. In DNA form, the CDR3 reads TGTGCCAGCAGCAATGACCTAACAGGTTCCTATGGCTACACCTTC. Its protein product is CASSNDLTGSYGYTF.

This chain connects TRBV15 to TRBJ2-2, with D tentatively TRBD1 (6 bases). V shed 7 bases and J shed 3 bases, with 9 bases lying between them. The CDR3 is 13 residues long. The germline gives CDR1 LNHNV, CDR2 YYDKDF (reference sequence). CDR3 loop: CATKGGDTGELFF. CDR3 bases: TGTGCCACCAAAGGGGGTGACACCGGGGAGCTGTTTTTT.

The CDR3 DNA reads as TGTGCCAGCAGCTTAGCCTCCAATGAGCAGTTCTTC. This gives the protein CASSLASNEQFF. The chain joins TRBV7-8 to TRBJ2-1; D ambiguous. This CDR3 comprises 12 residues. Germline CDR1 is SGHVS and CDR2 is FQNEAQ. V was trimmed by 0 bases and J by 6 bases, leaving 3 bases between them.

In its sample, this clone was seen once. V is TRBV5-6 and J is TRBJ2-7; 8 nucleotides align to TRBD1. Unmatched junction bases numbered 9, after V lost 2 bases and J lost 5 bases. The CDR3 is 15 residues long. From germline, CDR1 is SGHDT and CDR2 YYEEEE. The CDR3 DNA reads as TGTGCCAGCAGCTTTTGGGGGCAGGGGGCCCACGAGCAGTACTTC. Translated, it gives CASSFWGQGAHEQYF.